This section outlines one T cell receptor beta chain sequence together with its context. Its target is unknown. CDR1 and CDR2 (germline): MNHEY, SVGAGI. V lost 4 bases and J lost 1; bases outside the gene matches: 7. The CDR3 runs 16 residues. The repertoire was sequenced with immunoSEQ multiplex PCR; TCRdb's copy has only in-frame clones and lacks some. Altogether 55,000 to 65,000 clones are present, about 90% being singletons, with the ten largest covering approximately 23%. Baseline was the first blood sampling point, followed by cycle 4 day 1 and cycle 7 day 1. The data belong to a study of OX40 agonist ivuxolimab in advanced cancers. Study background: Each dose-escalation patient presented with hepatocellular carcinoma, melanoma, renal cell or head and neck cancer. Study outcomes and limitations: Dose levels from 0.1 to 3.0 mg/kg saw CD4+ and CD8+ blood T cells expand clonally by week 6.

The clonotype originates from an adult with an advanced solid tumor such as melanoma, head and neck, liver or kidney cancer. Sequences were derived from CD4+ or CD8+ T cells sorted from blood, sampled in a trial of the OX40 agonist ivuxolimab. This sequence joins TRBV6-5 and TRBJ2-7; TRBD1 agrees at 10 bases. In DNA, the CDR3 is TGTGCCAGCAGTTCTACGACAGGGGGCTCATCCTACGAGCAGTACTTC. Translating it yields CASSSTTGGSSYEQYF.